The T cell receptor (beta chain) described here comes from a study of blood T cell dynamics during melanoma immunotherapy. Points from the study as a whole: PBMC repertoires of eventual disease-control patients split at W3 into clonality or diversity gains. Clones driving repertoire changes may be melanoma-specific or general immune activation.

Described time point: week 3, after first cycle of checkpoint inhibitor. Concerning this clone itself: Its antigen is currently unknown.

The method was immunoSEQ multiplex PCR; TCRdb's version includes in-frame clones alone and lacks a portion of them. The table has about 11,000 clones, over 75% seen once. Trimming shortened V by 2 bases and J by 4 bases, and 11 bases separated the two germline ends. Germline lookup yields CDR1 KGHSH and CDR2 LQKENI. The CDR3 runs 15 residues. Sequencing used blood, obtained from a patient treated with checkpoint blockade. This chain joins TRBV18 and TRBJ2-2; TRBD2 might be the D (6 bases). This receptor was obtained from a human donor with melanoma. The CDR3 is CASSPRTSSTGELFF. The DNA for the CDR3 is TGTGCCAGCTCACCAAGAACTAGCAGCACCGGGGAGCTGTTTTTT.